The 17 T cell receptor beta chains given below trace back to one sample, sequenced in a study of patients and donors after allogeneic stem cell transplantation. TCRdb redid the calling of the RT-PCR reads with MiXCR, one entry per CDR3 protein. This sample yields 150,000 to 200,000 distinct CDR3 sequences, of which approximately 31% are seen a single time; less than 3.5% belongs to the top ten. Sample: blood, either unsorted or a sorted T cell fraction (not recorded which). All receptors derive from a human donor who was either an allogeneic HSCT recipient or a stem cell or donor lymphocyte infusion donor (not recorded which). It is not recorded whose cells these are; they may come from a transplant donor.

The chain is built from TRBV5-1 and TRBJ1-3; the D gene is possibly TRBD1 (5 bases). The length of the CDR3 is 14 residues. The germline V gene has CDR1 SGHRS and CDR2 YFSETQ. Deletions cut 3 bases from V and 0 bases from J, with 7 bases between. The CDR3 here is CASSWDFSGNTIYF. CDR3 in DNA: TGCGCCAGCAGCTGGGACTTCTCTGGAAACACCATATATTTT.

This clonotype occurred a few times. The chain employs TRBV28 and TRBJ2-7; TRBD2 matches 11 bases. From germline, CDR1 is MDHEN and CDR2 SYDVKM. This CDR3 region has 16 residues. The V gene end was trimmed by 4 bases and the J gene end by 6 bases; junction bases not matched to a gene: 11. This CDR3 is CASSSGTSGPELEQYF. The CDR3 bases are TGTGCCAGCAGTTCGGGGACTAGCGGCCCAGAACTCGAGCAGTACTTC.

This clonotype came up a few times. The chain combines TRBV6-5 with TRBJ1-2, with 7 nucleotides matching TRBD1. Germline values: CDR1 MNHEY, CDR2 SVGAGI. V dropped 4 bases and J dropped 4; count of bases not matched to a gene: 6. The CDR3 covers 14 residues. In nucleotides, the CDR3 is TGTGCCAGCAGTTCAGGGGGGCCCGGCTATGGCTACACCTTC. It specifies CASSSGGPGYGYTF.

The chain's CDR3 is CASSLEGWGRVFSEAFF. The CDR3 region has the DNA TGTGCCAGCAGCTTAGAGGGTTGGGGCAGGGTTTTTTCGGAAGCTTTCTTT. The genes are TRBV7-8 and TRBJ1-1; possibly TRBD1 for D (5 bases). CDR3 size: 17 residues. Germline V gene data show CDR1 as SGHVS and CDR2 as FQNEAQ. Trimming shortened V by 1 base and J by 8 bases, and 23 bases separated the two germline ends.

This chain uses TRBV28 with TRBJ2-7; TRBD2 matches at 9 bases. The germline CDR1 and CDR2 sequences are MDHEN and SYDVKM. V was pared by 3 bases and J by 3 bases, with 6 bases of the junction left unmatched. The CDR3 consists of 15 residues. The CDR3 region is CASSFIAGAGYEQYF. In DNA form, the CDR3 reads TGTGCCAGCAGTTTCATAGCGGGAGCAGGCTACGAGCAGTACTTC.

This clonotype was picked up a small number of times. The gene calls are TRBV25-1 and TRBJ1-1; D gene ambiguous. The CDR3 sequence is 12 residues long. V lost 3 bases, J lost 2 bases, and 4 bases lay in between. Germline CDR1 reads MGHDK; CDR2 reads SYGVNS. For the CDR3, the DNA is TGTGCCAGCAGTGAGGGTAACACTGAAGCTTTCTTT. Protein: CASSEGNTEAFF.

V gene TRBV5-1 combines with J gene TRBJ2-4, with TRBD1 matching over 10 bases. Per the germline V gene, CDR1 is SGHRS and CDR2 is YFSETQ. CDR3 length equals 14 residues. V was clipped by 3 bases and J by 8 bases; unmatched bases: 5. The CDR3 nucleotides read TGCGCCAGCAGCTGGACAGGGGGAACAGACATTCAGTACTTC. It yields the protein CASSWTGGTDIQYF.

This clonotype was detected a few times. This rearrangement joins TRBV6-2 or TRBV6-3 to TRBJ1-5, with D possibly matching TRBD1 (5 bases). The CDR3 is 14 amino acids. V was shortened by 7 bases and J by 3 bases, with 13 bases between the two germline ends. Germline V lookup: CDR1 MNHEY, CDR2 SVGEGT. The CDR3 bases are TGTGCCAGCACCTACTGGGGGTTCAATCAGCCCCAGCATTTT. Its translation is CASTYWGFNQPQHF.

The chain is built from TRBV12-3 or TRBV12-4 and TRBJ2-5; D gene ambiguous. V gave up 3 bases and J gave up 4 bases, with 12 bases separating them. The CDR3 loop spans 14 amino acids. As DNA, the CDR3 is TGTGCCAGCAGTTTTTCGGCTAGAGGAGAGACCCAGTACTTC. This codes for CASSFSARGETQYF.

This clonotype occurred a few times. In DNA form, the CDR3 reads TGCAGTGCTAGAGGACAGGGAAACTATGGCTACACCTTC. Amino acids: CSARGQGNYGYTF. The chain joins TRBV20-1 to TRBJ1-2, with 7 bases that match TRBD1. This CDR3 contains 13 residues. V dropped 1 base and J dropped 2; count of bases not matched to a gene: 1. CDR1 is DFQATT and CDR2 is SNEGSKA in the germline V gene (reference sequence).

The genes are TRBV28 and TRBJ2-1; possible D gene TRBD2, 6 bases. CDR3 length equals 18 residues. Trimming removed 0 bases from V and 0 bases from J, with 15 bases in between. Germline assignment: CDR1 MDHEN and CDR2 SYDVKM. CDR3 sequence: CASSLWGGTYRSYNEQFF. CDR3 nucleotide sequence: TGTGCCAGCAGTTTATGGGGCGGGACTTACCGCTCCTACAATGAGCAGTTCTTC.

This clonotype occurred once. The chain recombines TRBV18 with TRBJ2-1; D not resolved. Trimming removed 2 bases at V and 4 bases at J, with 12 bases between. Germline V gene sequence: CDR1 KGHSH, CDR2 LQKENI. The CDR3 covers 15 residues. The CDR3: CASSPMLGGYNEQFF. CDR3 nucleotides: TGTGCCAGCTCACCAATGTTGGGTGGGTACAATGAGCAGTTCTTC.

The chain carries TRBV5-1 and TRBJ2-5; 7 nucleotides align to TRBD1. Per germline, CDR1 SGHRS and CDR2 YFSETQ. Losses at the gene ends were 0 bases for V and 4 bases for J; bases not matched to a gene: 3. The CDR3 spans 14 residues. The CDR3 DNA sequence: TGCGCCAGCAGCTTGGCTACAGGGGTAGAGACCCAGTACTTC. It yields the protein CASSLATGVETQYF.

In DNA form, the CDR3 reads TGCAGTGCTAGAGGGGGCCGGCTATGTACTGAAGCTTTCTTT. It is translated as CSARGGRLCTEAFF. The chain has TRBV20-1 and TRBJ1-1, with TRBD1 as a possible D gene (5 bases). Trimming removed 1 base from V and 5 bases from J, with 14 bases in between. Germline lookup yields CDR1 DFQATT and CDR2 SNEGSKA (reference sequence). This CDR3 contains 14 residues.

This clonotype was recorded at least ten times. The chain couples TRBV5-5 to TRBJ1-1; D possibly corresponds to TRBD1 (5 bases). V was cut by 3 bases and J by 6 bases, with 12 bases left in between. From germline, CDR1 is SGHKS and CDR2 YYEKEE (reference sequence). The CDR3 covers 13 residues. The DNA for the CDR3 is TGTGCCAGCAGCTATGGTCGGGGGGCTGAAGCTTTCTTT. This gives the protein CASSYGRGAEAFF. The whole variable domain, remainder taken from reference TRBV5-5 and TRBJ1-1, is DAGVTQSPTHLIKTRGQQVTLRCSPISGHKSVSWYQQVLGQGPQFIFQYYEKEERGRGNFPDRFSARQFPNYSSELNVNALLLGDSALYLCASSYGRGAEAFFGQGTRLTVV.

In this sample, this clonotype turned up a few times. The chain combines TRBV21-1 with TRBJ1-1. TRBV21-1 is designated a pseudogene. The CDR3 spans 13 residues. CDR3 residues: CASSTNLHTEAFF. The CDR3 DNA reads TGTGCCAGCAGCACGAACTTACACACTGAAGCTTTCTTT.

Ten or more counts support this clonotype. The chain joins TRBV4-2 to TRBJ1-1; tentative D call: TRBD1 (5 bases). CDR1 and CDR2 (germline): LGHNA, YNFKEQ. The CDR3 spans 16 residues. Trimming left V 0 bases short and J 5 bases short, with 16 bases between. CDR3 nucleotides: TGTGCCAGCAGCCAAGATATTGACAGCCTATGGACTGAAGCTTTCTTT. It is translated as CASSQDIDSLWTEAFF.